Given below is one T cell receptor (beta chain) in context. Trimming took off 3 bases at V and 8 bases at J, with 11 bases between the two ends. Germline-derived CDR1 and CDR2 are PRHDT and FYEKMQ (reference sequence). The CDR3 length is 13 residues. The data were obtained in a study of OX40 agonist ivuxolimab in advanced cancers. Study-level information: Dose-escalation patients suffered from hepatocellular carcinoma, melanoma, renal cell or head and neck cancer.

Measured with immunoSEQ multiplex PCR; TCRdb has only the in-frame clones, and not every one. The table lists under 80,000 clones, 75% to 90% of them singletons, with 15% to 20% in the top ten. The gene calls are TRBV13 and TRBJ2-1; D is unresolved. The origin of this receptor is an adult with an advanced solid tumor such as melanoma, head and neck, liver or kidney cancer. The source was CD4+ or CD8+ T cells sorted from blood, collected in a trial of the OX40 agonist ivuxolimab. DNA for the CDR3: TGTGCCAGCAGCTTCTCCAGCCAAGATGAGCAGTTCTTC. It specifies CASSFSSQDEQFF.